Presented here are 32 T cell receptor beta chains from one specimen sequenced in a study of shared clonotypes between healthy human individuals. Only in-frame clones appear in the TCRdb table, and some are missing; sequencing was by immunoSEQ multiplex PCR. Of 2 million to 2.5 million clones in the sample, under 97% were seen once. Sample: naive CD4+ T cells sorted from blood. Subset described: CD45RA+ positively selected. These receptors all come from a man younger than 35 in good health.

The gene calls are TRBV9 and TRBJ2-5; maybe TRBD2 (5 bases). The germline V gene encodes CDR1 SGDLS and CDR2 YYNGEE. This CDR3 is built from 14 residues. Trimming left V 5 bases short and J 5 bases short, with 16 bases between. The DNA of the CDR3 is TGTGCCAGCAGTATACAGCCTACGGGGGAGACCCAGTACTTC. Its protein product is CASSIQPTGETQYF.

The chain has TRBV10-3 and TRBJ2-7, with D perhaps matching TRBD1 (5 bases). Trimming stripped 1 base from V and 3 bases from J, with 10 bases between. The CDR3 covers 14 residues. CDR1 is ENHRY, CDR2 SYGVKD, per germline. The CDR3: CAISEYLGHYEQYF. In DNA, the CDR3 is TGTGCCATCAGTGAGTACTTGGGGCACTACGAGCAGTACTTC.

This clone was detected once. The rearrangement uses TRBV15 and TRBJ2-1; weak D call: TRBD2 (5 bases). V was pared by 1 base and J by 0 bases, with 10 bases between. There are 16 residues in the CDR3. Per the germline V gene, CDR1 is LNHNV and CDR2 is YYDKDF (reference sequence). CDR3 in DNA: TGTGCCACCAGCAGAGGGGAAGGGAGCTCCTACAATGAGCAGTTCTTC. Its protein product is CATSRGEGSSYNEQFF.

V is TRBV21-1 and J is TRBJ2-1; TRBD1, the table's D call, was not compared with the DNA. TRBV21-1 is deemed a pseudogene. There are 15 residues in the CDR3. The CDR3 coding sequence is TGTGCCAGCAGCACGTCAGGGGGCCTTTACAATGAGCAGTTCTTC. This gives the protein CASSTSGGLYNEQFF.

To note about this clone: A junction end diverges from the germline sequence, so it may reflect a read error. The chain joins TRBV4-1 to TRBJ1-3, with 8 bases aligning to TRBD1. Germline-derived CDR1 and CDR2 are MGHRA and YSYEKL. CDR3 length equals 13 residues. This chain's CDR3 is CASQGASENTIYF. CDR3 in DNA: TGCGCCAGCCAGGGGGCTTCTGAAAACACCATATATTTT.

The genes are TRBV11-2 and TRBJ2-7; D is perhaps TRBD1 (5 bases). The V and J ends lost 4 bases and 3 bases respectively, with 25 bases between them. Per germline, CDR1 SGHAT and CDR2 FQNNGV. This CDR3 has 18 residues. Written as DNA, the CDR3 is TGTGCCAGCAGCTCCCGTAGGGGCAGGGATAAGGGAAACTACGAGCAGTACTTC. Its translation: CASSSRRGRDKGNYEQYF.

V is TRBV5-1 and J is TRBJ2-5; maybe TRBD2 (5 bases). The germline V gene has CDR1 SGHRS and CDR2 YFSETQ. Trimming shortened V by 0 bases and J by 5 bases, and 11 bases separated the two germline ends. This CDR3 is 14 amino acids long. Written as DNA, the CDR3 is TGCGCCAGCAGCTTGGGGATGGGCGGGGAGACCCAGTACTTC. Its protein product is CASSLGMGGETQYF.

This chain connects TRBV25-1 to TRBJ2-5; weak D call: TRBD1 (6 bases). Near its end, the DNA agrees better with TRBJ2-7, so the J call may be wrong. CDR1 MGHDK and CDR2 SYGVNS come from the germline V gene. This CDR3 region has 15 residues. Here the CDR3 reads CASSKTGQGSYEQYF. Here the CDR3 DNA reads TGTGCCAGCAGCAAAACAGGTCAGGGGAGCTACGAGCAGTACTTC.

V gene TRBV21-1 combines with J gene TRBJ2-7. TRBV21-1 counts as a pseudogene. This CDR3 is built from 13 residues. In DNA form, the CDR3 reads TGTGCCAGCCCTGGACGGGTTAACTACGAGCAGTACTTC. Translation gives CASPGRVNYEQYF.

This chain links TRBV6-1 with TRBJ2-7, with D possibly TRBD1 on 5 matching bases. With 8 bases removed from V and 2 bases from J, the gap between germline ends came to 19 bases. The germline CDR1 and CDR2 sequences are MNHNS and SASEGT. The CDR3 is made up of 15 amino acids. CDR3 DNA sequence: TGTGCCAGCCGACAGACTGTCGTTCGGACCTACGAGCAGTACTTC. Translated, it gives CASRQTVVRTYEQYF.

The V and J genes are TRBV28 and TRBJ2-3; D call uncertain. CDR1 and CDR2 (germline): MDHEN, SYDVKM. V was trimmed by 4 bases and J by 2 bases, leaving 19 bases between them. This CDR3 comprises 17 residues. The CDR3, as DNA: TGTGCCAGCAGTTCAGGCCGACATTCAGGCGCCACAGATACGCAGTATTTT. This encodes CASSSGRHSGATDTQYF.

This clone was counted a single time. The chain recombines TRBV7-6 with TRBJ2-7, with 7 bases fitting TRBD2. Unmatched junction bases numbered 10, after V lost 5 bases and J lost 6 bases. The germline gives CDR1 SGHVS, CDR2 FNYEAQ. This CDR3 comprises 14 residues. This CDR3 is CASSPGLAETEQYF. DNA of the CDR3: TGTGCCAGCAGCCCGGGGCTAGCGGAGACCGAGCAGTACTTC.

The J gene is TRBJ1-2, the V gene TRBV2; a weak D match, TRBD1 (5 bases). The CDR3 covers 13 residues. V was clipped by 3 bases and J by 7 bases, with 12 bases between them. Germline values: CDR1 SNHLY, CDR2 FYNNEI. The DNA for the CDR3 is TGTGCCAGCAGTGAGAGGGGACGGATTGGCTACACCTTC. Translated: CASSERGRIGYTF.

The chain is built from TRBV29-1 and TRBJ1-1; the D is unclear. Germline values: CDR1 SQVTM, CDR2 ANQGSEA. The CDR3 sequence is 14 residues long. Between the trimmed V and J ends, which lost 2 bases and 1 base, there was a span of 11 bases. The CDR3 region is CSVESRRQNTEAFF. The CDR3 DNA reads TGCAGCGTTGAAAGTAGGCGGCAGAACACTGAAGCTTTCTTT. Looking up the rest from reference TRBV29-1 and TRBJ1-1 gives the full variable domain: SAVISQKPSRDICQRGTSLTIQCQVDSQVTMMFWYRQQPGQSLTLIATANQGSEATYESGFVIDKFPISRPNLTFSTLTVSNMSPEDSSIYLCSVESRRQNTEAFFGQGTRLTVV.

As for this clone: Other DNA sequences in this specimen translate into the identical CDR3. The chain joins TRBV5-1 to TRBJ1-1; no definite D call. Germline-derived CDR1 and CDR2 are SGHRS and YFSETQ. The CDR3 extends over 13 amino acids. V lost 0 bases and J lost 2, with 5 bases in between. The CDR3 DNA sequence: TGCGCCAGCAGCTTGGGTCGTAACACTGAAGCTTTCTTT. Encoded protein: CASSLGRNTEAFF.

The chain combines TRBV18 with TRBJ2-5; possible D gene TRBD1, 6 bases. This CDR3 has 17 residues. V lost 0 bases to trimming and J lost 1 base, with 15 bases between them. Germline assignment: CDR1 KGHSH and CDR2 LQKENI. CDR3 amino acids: CASSPPVRGTLQETQYF. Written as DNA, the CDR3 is TGTGCCAGCTCACCACCCGTTAGGGGGACCCTCCAAGAGACCCAGTACTTC.

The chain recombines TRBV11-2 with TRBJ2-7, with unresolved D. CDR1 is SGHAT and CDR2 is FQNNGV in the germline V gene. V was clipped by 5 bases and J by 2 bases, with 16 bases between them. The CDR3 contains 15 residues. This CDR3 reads CASSPTIFSTYEQYF. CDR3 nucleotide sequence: TGTGCCAGCAGCCCGACAATATTCTCCACCTACGAGCAGTACTTC.

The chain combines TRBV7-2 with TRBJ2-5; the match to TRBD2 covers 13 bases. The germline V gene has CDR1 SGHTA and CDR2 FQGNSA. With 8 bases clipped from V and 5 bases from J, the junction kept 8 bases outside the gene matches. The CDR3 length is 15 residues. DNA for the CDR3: TGTGCCAGCCGGGGACTAGCGGGGAGCCTGGAGACCCAGTACTTC. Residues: CASRGLAGSLETQYF.

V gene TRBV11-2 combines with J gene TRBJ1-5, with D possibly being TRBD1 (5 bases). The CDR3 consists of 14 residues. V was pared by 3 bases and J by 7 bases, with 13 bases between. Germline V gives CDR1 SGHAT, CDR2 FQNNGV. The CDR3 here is CASSFEGSRQPQHF. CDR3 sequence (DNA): TGTGCCAGCAGCTTTGAGGGGTCGAGGCAGCCCCAGCATTTT. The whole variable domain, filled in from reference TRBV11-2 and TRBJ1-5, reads EAGVAQSPRYKIIEKRQSVAFWCNPISGHATLYWYQQILGQGPKLLIQFQNNGVVDDSQLPKDRFSAERLKGVDSTLKIQPAKLEDSAVYLCASSFEGSRQPQHFGDGTRLSIL.

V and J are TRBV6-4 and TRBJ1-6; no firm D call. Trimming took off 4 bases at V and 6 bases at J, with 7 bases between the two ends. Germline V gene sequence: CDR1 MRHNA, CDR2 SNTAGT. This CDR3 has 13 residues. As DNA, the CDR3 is TGTGCCAGCAGTGCAGACTTTAATTCACCCCTCCACTTT. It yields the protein CASSADFNSPLHF.

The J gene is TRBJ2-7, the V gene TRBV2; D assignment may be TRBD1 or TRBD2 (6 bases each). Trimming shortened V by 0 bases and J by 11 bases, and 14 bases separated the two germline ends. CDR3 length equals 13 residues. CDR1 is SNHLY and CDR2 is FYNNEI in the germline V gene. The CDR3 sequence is CASSEALLGGKYF. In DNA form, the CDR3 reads TGTGCCAGCAGTGAAGCGCTTTTGGGGGGCAAGTACTTC.

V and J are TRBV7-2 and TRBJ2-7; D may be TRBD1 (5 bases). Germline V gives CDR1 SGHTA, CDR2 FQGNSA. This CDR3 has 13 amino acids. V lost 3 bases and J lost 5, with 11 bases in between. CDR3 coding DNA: TGTGCCAGCAGCTTTGGTCTAGGGGACGAGCAGTACTTC. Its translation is CASSFGLGDEQYF.

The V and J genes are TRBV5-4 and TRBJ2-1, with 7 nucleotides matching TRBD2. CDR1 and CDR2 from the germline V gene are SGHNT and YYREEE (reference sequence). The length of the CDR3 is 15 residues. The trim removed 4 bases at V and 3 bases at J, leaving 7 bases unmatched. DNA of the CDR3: TGTGCCAGCAGCCGTTTAGCGGGTAACTACAATGAGCAGTTCTTC. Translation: CASSRLAGNYNEQFF.

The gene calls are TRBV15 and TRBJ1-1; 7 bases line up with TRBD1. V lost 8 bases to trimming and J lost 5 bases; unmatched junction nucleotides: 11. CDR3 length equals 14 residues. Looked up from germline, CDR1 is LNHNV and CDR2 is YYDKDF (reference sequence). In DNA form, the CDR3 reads TGTGCCACCTCCCAGGACAGGTTGGGGACTGAAGCTTTCTTT. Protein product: CATSQDRLGTEAFF. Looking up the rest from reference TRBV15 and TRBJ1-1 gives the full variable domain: DAMVIQNPRYQVTQFGKPVTLSCSQTLNHNVMYWYQQKSSQAPKLLFHYYDKDFNNEADTPDNFQSRRPNTSFCFLDIRSPGLGDTAMYLCATSQDRLGTEAFFGQGTRLTVV.

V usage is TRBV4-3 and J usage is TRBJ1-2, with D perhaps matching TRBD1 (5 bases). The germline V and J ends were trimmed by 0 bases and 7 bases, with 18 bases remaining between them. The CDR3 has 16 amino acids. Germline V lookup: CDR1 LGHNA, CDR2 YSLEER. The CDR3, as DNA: TGCGCCAGCAGCCAAGAGGACATGGGGTATCAGGGTGGCTACACCTTC. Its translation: CASSQEDMGYQGGYTF.

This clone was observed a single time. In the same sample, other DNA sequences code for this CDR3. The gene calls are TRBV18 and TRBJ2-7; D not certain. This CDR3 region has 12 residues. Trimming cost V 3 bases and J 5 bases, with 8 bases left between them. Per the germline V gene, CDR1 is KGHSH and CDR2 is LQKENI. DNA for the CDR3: TGTGCCAGCTCACCTGAAGGAAACGAGCAGTACTTC. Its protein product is CASSPEGNEQYF.

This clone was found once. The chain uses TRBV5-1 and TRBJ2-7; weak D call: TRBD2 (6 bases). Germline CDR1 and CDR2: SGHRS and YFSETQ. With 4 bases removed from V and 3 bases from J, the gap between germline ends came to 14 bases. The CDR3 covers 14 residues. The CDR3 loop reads CASSISGLNYEQYF. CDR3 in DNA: TGCGCCAGCAGCATTTCAGGACTAAACTACGAGCAGTACTTC.

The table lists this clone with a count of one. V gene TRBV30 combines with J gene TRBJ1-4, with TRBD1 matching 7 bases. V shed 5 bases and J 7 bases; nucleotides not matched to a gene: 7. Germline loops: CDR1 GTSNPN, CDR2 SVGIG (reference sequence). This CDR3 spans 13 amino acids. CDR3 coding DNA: TGTGCCTGGGGCAGACAGGGCGGTGAAAAACTGTTTTTT. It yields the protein CAWGRQGGEKLFF.

CDR3 DNA sequence: TGTGCCACCAGGCCCGGGACCCTCAATCAGCCCCAGCATTTT. Amino acids: CATRPGTLNQPQHF. The genes are TRBV15 and TRBJ1-5; possible D gene TRBD1, 5 bases. Germline V gives CDR1 LNHNV, CDR2 YYDKDF (reference sequence). CDR3 size: 14 residues. V was trimmed by 6 bases and J by 3 bases, leaving 12 bases between them.

Here the CDR3 reads CASSQGPRGAENYGYTF. The CDR3 DNA sequence: TGTGCCAGCAGCCAGGGACCGCGGGGAGCAGAAAACTATGGCTACACCTTC. This chain links TRBV11-2 with TRBJ1-2; tentatively, D is TRBD1 (5 bases). The CDR3 length is 17 residues. Germline CDR1 is SGHAT and CDR2 is FQNNGV. Trimming removed 5 bases from V and 2 bases from J, with 21 bases in between.

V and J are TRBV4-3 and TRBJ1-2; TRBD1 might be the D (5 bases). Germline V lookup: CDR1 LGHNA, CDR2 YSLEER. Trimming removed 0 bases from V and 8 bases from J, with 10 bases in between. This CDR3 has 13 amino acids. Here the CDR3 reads CASSQDGTVGYTF. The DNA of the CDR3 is TGCGCCAGCAGCCAAGATGGGACCGTGGGCTACACCTTC.

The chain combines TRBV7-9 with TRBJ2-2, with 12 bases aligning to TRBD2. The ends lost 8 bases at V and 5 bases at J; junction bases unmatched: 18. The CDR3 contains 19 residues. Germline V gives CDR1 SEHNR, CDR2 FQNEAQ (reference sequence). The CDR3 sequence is CASSTSMGLAGGGTGELFF. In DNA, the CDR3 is TGTGCCAGCTCCACCTCCATGGGACTAGCGGGCGGCGGGACCGGGGAGCTGTTTTTT.